This T cell receptor (beta chain) was sequenced in a study of shared clonotypes between healthy human individuals. Points from the study as a whole: Sharing across a few donors was seen in 4% to 5% of naive CD4 clonotypes. Sequencing depth was expected to influence donor clonotype sharing. Sorted-subset sequencing was shown by rarefaction to be incomplete despite large depth.

Negatively enriched CD4+ T cells were divided by CD45RA into naive and memory. CDR1 and CDR2 (germline): SGHDN, FVKESK. The V and J ends lost 4 bases and 0 bases, in that order; junction bases with no gene match: 3. The CDR3 extends over 15 amino acids. Of note for this clone: Its cognate antigen is unknown.

Assay: immunoSEQ multiplex PCR; the TCRdb copy retains only in-frame clones and omits some. The data show 300,000 to 350,000 clones, about 70% seen once. V usage is TRBV14 and J usage is TRBJ2-1, with 7 bases aligning to TRBD1. What was sequenced was memory CD4+ T cells sorted from blood. The sample's subset: CD45RA-negative fraction. This sequence originates from a man aged 30 to 39 in good health. The CDR3 region is CASSPTGSSYNEQFF. CDR3 sequence (DNA): TGTGCCAGCAGCCCGACAGGGAGCTCCTACAATGAGCAGTTCTTC.